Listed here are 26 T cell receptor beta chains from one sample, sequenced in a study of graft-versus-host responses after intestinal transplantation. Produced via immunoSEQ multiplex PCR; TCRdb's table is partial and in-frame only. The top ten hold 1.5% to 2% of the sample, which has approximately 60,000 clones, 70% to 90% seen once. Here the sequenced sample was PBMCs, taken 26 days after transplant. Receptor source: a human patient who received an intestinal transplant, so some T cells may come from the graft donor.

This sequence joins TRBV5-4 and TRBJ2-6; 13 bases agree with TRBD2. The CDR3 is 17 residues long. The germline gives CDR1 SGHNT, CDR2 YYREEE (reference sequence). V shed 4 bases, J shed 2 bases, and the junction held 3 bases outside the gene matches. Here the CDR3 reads CASSKGTSGTGANVLTF. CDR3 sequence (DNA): TGTGCCAGCAGCAAAGGGACTAGCGGGACTGGGGCCAACGTCCTGACTTTC.

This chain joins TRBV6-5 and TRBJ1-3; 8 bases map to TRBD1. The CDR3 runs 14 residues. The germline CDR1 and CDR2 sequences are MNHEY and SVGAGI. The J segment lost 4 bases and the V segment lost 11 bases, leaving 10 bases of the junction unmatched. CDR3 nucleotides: TGTGCCTCGCGACAGGGGATTACCGGAAACACCATATATTTT. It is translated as CASRQGITGNTIYF.

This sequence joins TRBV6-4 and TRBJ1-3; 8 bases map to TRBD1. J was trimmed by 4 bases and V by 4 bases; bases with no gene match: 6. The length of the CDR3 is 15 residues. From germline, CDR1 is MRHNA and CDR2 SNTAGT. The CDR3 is CASSGVGQGGNTIYF. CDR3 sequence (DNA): TGTGCCAGCAGTGGGGTCGGACAGGGAGGAAACACCATATATTTT.

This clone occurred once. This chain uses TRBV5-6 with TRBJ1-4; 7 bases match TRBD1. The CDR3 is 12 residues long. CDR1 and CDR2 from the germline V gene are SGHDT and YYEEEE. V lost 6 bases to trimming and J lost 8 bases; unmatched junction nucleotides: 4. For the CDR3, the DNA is TGTGCCAGCACAGGGGGGCGGGAAAAACTGTTTTTT. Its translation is CASTGGREKLFF. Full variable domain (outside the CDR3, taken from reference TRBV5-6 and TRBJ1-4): DAGVTQSPTHLIKTRGQQVTLRCSPKSGHDTVSWYQQALGQGPQFIFQYYEEEERQRGNFPDRFSGHQFPNYSSELNVNALLLGDSALYLCASTGGREKLFFGSGTQLSVL.

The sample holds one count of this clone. For the CDR3, the DNA is TGTGCCAGCAGTGAAGCGGGACAGGTTGAGTACTTC. This translates into CASSEAGQVEYF. V and J are TRBV6-1 and TRBJ2-7, with TRBD1 matching over 8 bases. Germline CDR1 and CDR2: MNHNS and SASEGT. After removal of 0 bases from V and 11 bases from J, the junction contained 3 bases not matched to a gene. The CDR3 has 12 amino acids.

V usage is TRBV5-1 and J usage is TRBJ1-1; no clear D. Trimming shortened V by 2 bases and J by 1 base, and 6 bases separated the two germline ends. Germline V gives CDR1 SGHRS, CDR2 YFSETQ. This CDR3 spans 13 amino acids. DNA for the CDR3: TGCGCCAGCAGCTTACGGGAGAACACTGAAGCTTTCTTT. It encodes CASSLRENTEAFF.

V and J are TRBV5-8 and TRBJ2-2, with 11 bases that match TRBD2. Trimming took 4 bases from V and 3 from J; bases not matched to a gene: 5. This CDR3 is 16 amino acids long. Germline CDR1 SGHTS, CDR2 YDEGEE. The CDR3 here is CASSLLAGGYTGELFF. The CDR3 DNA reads TGTGCCAGCAGCCTTCTAGCGGGGGGTTACACCGGGGAGCTGTTTTTT.

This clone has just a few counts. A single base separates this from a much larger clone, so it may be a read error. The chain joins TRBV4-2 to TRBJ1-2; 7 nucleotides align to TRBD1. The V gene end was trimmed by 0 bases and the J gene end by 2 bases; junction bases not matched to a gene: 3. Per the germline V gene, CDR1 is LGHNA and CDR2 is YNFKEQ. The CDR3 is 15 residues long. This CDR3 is CASSQERGQNYGYTF. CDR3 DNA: TGTGCCAGCAGCCAAGAACGGGGACAGAACTATGGCTACACCTTC.

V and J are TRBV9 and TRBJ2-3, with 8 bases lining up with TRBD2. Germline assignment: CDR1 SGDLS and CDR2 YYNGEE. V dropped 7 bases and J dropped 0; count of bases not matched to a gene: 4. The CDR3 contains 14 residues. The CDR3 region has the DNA TGTGCCAGCCAACTAGCGGCTAGCACAGATACGCAGTATTTT. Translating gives CASQLAASTDTQYF.

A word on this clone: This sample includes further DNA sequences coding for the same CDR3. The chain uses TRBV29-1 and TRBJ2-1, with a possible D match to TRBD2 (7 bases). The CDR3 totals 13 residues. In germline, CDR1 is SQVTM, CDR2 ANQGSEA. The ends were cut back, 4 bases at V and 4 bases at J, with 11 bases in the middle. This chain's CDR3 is CSVGGGPYNEQFF. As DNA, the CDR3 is TGCAGCGTTGGGGGGGGCCCGTACAATGAGCAGTTCTTC.

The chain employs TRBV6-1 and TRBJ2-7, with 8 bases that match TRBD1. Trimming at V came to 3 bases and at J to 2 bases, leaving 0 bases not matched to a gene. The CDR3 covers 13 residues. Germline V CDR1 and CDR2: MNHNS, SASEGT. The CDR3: CASSETGAYEQYV. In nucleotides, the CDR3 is TGTGCCAGCAGTGAGACAGGGGCCTACGAGCAGTACGTC.

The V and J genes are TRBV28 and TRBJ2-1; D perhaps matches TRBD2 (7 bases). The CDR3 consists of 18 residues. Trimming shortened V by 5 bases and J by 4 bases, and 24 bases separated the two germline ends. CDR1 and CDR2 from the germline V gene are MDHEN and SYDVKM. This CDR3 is CASSLPPGGRIKYNEQFF. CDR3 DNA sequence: TGTGCCAGCAGTCTACCACCGGGGGGCCGTATAAAATACAATGAGCAGTTCTTC.

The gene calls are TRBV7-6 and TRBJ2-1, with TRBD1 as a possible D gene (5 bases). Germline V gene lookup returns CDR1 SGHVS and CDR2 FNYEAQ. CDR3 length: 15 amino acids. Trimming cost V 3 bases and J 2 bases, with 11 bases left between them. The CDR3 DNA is TGTGCCAGCAGCTTGAGACAGACCACCTACAATGAGCAGTTCTTC. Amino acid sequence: CASSLRQTTYNEQFF.

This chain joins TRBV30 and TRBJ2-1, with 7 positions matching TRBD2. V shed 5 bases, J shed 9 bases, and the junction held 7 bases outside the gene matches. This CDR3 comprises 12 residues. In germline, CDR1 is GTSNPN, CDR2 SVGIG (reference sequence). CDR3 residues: CAWGLGVGEQFF. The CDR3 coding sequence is TGTGCCTGGGGACTAGGAGTTGGTGAGCAGTTCTTC.

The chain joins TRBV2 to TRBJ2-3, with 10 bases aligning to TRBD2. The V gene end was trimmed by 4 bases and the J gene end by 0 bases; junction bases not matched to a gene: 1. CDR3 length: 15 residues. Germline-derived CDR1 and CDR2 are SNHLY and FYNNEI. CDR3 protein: CASSGTSGSTDTQYF. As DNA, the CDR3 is TGTGCCAGCAGTGGGACTAGCGGTAGCACAGATACGCAGTATTTT.

The CDR3 DNA sequence: TGTGCCAGCACCAGGGGTCCCAATGAAAAACTGTTTTTT. This translates into CASTRGPNEKLFF. The rearrangement joins TRBV7-9 to TRBJ1-4; D is perhaps TRBD1 (6 bases). Per germline, CDR1 SEHNR and CDR2 FQNEAQ (reference sequence). There are 13 residues in the CDR3. V gave up 7 bases and J gave up 5 bases, with 11 bases separating them. Drawing the rest from reference TRBV7-9 and TRBJ1-4, the complete variable domain is DTGVSQNPRHKITKRGQNVTFRCDPISEHNRLYWYRQTLGQGPEFLTYFQNEAQLEKSRLLSDRFSAERPKGSFSTLEIQRTEQGDSAMYLCASTRGPNEKLFFGSGTQLSVL.

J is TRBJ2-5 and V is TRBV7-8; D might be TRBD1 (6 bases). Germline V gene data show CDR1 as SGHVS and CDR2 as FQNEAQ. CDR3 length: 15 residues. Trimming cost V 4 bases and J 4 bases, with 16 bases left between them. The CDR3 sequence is CASSSSLTGRETQYF. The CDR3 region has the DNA TGTGCCAGCAGCTCCAGTCTTACAGGGAGAGAGACCCAGTACTTC.

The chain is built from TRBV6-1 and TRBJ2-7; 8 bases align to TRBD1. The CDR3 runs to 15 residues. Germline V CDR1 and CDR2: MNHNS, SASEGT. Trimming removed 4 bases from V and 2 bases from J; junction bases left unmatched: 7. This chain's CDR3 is CASSVQGGTTYEQYF. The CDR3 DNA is TGTGCCAGCAGTGTACAGGGGGGAACTACCTACGAGCAGTACTTC.

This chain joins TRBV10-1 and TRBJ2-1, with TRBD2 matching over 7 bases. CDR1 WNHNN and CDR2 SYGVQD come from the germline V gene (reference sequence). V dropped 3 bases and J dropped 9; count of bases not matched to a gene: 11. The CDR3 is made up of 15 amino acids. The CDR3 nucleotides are TGCGCCAGCAGTGAAAGGCTAGCGGAGGGGAGTGAGCAGTTCTTC. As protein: CASSERLAEGSEQFF.

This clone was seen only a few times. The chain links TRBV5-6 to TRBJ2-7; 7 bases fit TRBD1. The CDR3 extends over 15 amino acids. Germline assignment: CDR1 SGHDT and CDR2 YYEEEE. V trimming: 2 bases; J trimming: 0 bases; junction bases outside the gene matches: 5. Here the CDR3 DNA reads TGTGCCAGCAGCTTCGGCAGGGGGAACTCCTACGAGCAGTACGTC. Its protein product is CASSFGRGNSYEQYV.

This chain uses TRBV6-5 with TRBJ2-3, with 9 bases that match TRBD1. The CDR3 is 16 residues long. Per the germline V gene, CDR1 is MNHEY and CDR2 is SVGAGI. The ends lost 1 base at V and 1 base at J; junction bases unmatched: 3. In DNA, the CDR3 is TGTGCCAGCAGTTACTTCCGGGACAGGGGCACAGATACGCAGTATTTT. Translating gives CASSYFRDRGTDTQYF.

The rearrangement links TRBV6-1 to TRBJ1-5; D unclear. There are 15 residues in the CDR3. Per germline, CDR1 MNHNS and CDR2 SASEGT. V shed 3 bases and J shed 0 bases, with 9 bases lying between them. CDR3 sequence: CASSDVGDSNQPQHF. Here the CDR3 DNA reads TGTGCCAGCAGTGACGTCGGGGATAGCAATCAGCCCCAGCATTTT.

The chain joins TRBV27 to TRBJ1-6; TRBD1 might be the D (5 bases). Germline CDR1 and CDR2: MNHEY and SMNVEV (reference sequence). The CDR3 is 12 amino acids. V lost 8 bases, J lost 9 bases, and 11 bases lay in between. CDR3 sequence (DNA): TGTGCCAGCCAATCAGGGTTTTCACCCCTCCACTTT. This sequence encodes CASQSGFSPLHF.

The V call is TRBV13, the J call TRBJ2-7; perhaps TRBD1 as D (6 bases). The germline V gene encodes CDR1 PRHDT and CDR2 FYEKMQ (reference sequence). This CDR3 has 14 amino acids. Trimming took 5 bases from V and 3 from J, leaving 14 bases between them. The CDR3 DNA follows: TGTGCCAGCAGCACCTGGACAGAAAACTACGAGCAGTACTTC. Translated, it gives CASSTWTENYEQYF.

CDR3: CATVQGVITDTQYF. The CDR3 region has the DNA TGTGCCACCGTTCAGGGGGTGATCACAGATACGCAGTATTTT. The chain couples TRBV28 to TRBJ2-3; 7 positions agree with TRBD1. J lost 2 bases, V lost 10 bases, and 9 bases had no gene match. This CDR3 is built from 14 residues. CDR1 is MDHEN, CDR2 SYDVKM, per germline.

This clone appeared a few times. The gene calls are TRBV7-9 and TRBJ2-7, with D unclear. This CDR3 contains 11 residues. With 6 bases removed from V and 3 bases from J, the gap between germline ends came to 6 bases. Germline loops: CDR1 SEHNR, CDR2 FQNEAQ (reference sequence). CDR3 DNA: TGTGCCAGCAGTTTGAACTACGAGCAGTACGTC. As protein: CASSLNYEQYV.